The T cell receptor (beta chain) under discussion was sequenced for a study of blood T cell repertoires in COVID-19. Across the study: Samples representing acute and convalescent COVID-19 were sourced from the United States, Italy and Spain. PBMCs, B-cell-depleted T cells, or T cells provided the cDNA or gDNA that made up the material.

Source study methods: Amplification with reference gene primers provided the estimates of nucleated cell counts. Sequencing used immunoSEQ multiplex PCR; TCRdb keeps in-frame clones, though not all of them. The V and J calls and clone size were taken over from that table, and D and trimming were inferred from the DNA. The sample carries 130,000 to 150,000 clones, around 82% recorded once. Sequencing was done on a sample of peripheral blood. The sequence came from a man aged 55 to 70 with active or convalescent COVID-19.

The CDR3 sequence is CASSTLAGAYEQYF. CDR3 nucleotide sequence: TGTGCCAGTAGCACCCTAGCGGGGGCCTACGAGCAGTACTTC. The V call is TRBV19, the J call TRBJ2-7; 10 bases are shared with TRBD2. V was pared by 6 bases and J by 2 bases, with 4 bases of the junction left unmatched. In germline, CDR1 is LNHDA, CDR2 SQIVND (reference sequence). The CDR3 has 14 amino acids.